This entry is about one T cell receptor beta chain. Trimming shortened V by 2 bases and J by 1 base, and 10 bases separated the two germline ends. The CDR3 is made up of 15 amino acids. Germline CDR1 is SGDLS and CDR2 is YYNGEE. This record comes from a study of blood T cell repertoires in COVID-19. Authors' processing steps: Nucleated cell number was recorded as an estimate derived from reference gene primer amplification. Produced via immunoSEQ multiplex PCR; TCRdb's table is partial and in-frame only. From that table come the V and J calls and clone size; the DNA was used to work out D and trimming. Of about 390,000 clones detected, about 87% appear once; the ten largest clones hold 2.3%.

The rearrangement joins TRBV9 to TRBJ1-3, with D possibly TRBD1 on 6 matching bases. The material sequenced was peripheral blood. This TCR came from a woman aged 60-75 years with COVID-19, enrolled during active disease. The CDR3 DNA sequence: TGTGCCAGCAGCGTTTTTACAGGGTCTGGAAACACCATATATTTT. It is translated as CASSVFTGSGNTIYF.